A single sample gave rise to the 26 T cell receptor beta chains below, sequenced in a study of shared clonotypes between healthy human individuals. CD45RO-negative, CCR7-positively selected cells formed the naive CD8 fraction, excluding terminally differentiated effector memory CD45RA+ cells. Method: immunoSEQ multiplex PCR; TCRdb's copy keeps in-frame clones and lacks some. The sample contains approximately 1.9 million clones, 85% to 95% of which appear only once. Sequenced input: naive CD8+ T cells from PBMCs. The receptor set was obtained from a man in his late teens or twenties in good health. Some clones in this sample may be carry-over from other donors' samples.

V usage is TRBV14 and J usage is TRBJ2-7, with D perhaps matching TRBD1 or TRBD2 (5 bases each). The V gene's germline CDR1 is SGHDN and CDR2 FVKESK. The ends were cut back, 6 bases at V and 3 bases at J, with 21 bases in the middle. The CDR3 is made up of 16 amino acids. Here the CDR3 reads CASRTPVEGQNYEQYF. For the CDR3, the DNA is TGTGCCAGCAGGACCCCAGTCGAGGGGCAGAACTACGAGCAGTACTTC.

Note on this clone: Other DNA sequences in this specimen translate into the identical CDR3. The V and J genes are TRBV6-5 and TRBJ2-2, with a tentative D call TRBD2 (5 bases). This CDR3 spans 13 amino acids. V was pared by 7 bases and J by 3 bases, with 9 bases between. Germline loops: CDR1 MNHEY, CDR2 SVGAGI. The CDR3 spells CASKLAYTGELFF. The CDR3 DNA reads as TGTGCCAGCAAGTTAGCGTACACCGGGGAGCTGTTTTTT.

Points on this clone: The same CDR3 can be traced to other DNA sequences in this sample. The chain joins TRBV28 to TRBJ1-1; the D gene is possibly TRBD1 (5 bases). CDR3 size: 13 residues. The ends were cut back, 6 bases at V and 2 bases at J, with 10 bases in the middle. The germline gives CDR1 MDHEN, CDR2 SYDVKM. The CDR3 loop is CASRIRGNTEAFF. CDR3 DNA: TGTGCCAGCAGGATACGGGGCAACACTGAAGCTTTCTTT. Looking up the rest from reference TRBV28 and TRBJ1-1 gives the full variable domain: DVKVTQSSRYLVKRTGEKVFLECVQDMDHENMFWYRQDPGLGLRLIYFSYDVKMKEKGDIPEGYSVSREKKERFSLILESASTNQTSMYLCASRIRGNTEAFFGQGTRLTVV.

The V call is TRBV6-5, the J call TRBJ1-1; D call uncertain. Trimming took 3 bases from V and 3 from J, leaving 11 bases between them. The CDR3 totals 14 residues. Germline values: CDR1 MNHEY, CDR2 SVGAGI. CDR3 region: CASSYKPADTEAFF. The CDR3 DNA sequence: TGTGCCAGCAGTTATAAGCCGGCGGACACTGAAGCTTTCTTT.

DNA for the CDR3: TGTGCCAGCAGTTCCCGCCGAATAGCGGATTACAATGAGCAGTTCTTC. The encoded protein is CASSSRRIADYNEQFF. V is TRBV27 and J is TRBJ2-1; D may be TRBD2 (6 bases). Trimming left V 4 bases short and J 4 bases short, with 17 bases between. Per the germline V gene, CDR1 is MNHEY and CDR2 is SMNVEV (reference sequence). The CDR3 is made up of 16 amino acids.

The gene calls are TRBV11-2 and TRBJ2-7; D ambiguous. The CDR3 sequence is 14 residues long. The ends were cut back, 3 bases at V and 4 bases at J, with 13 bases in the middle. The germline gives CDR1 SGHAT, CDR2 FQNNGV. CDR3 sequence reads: CASSFRGSYYEQYF. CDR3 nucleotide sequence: TGTGCCAGCAGCTTTCGTGGGTCCTATTACGAGCAGTACTTC.

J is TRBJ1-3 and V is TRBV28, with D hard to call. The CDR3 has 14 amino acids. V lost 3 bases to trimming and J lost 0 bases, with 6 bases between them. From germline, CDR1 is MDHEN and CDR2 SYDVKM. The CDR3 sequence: CASSFDYSGNTIYF. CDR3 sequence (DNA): TGTGCCAGCAGTTTTGATTACTCTGGAAACACCATATATTTT.

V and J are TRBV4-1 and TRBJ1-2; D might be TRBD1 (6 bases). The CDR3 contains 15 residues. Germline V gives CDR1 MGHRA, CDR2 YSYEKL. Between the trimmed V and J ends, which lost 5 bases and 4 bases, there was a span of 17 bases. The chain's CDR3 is CASSISGEGGYGYTF. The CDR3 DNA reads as TGCGCCAGCAGCATATCCGGGGAGGGGGGCTATGGCTACACCTTC.

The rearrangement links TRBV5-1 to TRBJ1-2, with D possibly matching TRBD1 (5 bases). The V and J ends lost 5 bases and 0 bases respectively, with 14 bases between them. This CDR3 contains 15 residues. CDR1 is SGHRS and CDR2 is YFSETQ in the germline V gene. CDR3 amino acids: CASRGGALANYGYTF. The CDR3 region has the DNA TGCGCCAGCAGGGGAGGGGCCCTAGCTAACTATGGCTACACCTTC.

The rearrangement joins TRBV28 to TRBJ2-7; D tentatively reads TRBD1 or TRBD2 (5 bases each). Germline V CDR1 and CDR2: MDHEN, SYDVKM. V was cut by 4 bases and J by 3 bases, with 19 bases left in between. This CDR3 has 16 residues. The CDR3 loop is CASSSSRTRGYYEQYF. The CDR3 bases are TGTGCCAGCAGTTCCTCGCGCACCCGGGGCTACTACGAGCAGTACTTC. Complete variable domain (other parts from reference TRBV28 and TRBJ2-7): DVKVTQSSRYLVKRTGEKVFLECVQDMDHENMFWYRQDPGLGLRLIYFSYDVKMKEKGDIPEGYSVSREKKERFSLILESASTNQTSMYLCASSSSRTRGYYEQYFGPGTRLTVT.

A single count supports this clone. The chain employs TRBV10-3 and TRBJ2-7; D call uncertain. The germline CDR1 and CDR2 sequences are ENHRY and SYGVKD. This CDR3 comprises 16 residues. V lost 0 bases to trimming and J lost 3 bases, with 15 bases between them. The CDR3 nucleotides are TGTGCCATCAGTGAGTCAATCGGTGAGTGGGGCTACGAGCAGTACTTC. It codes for CAISESIGEWGYEQYF.

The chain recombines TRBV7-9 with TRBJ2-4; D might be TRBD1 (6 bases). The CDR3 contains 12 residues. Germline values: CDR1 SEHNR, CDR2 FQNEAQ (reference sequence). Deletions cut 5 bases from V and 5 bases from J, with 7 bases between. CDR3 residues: CASSGGENIQYF. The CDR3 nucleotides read TGTGCCAGCAGCGGGGGCGAAAACATTCAGTACTTC.

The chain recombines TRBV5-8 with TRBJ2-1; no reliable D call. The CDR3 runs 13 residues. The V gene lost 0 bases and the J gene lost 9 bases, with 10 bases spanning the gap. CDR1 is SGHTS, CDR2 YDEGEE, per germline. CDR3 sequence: CASSLAKSPEQFF. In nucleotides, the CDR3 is TGTGCCAGCAGCTTGGCCAAGTCACCTGAGCAGTTCTTC.

CDR3 amino acids: CASSLDRDRNYEQYF. The CDR3 nucleotides are TGTGCCAGCAGCTTAGACCGGGACAGAAACTACGAGCAGTACTTC. This rearrangement joins TRBV7-9 to TRBJ2-7; 7 nucleotides line up with TRBD1. This CDR3 is built from 15 residues. Germline V lookup: CDR1 SEHNR, CDR2 FQNEAQ (reference sequence). Unmatched junction bases numbered 6, after V lost 1 base and J lost 3 bases.

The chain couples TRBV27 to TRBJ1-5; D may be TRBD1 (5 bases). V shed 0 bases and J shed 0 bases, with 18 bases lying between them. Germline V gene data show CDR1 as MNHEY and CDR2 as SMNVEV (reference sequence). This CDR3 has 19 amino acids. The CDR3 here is CASSLSPPQGGLSNQPQHF. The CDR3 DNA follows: TGTGCCAGCAGTTTATCCCCCCCCCAGGGAGGTCTTAGCAATCAGCCCCAGCATTTT.

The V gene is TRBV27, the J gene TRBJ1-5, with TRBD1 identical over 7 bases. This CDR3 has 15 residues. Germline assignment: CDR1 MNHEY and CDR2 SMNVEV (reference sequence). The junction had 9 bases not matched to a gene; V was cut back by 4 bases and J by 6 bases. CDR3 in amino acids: CASSSDRARSQPQHF. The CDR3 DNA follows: TGTGCCAGCAGTTCCGACAGGGCACGGTCTCAGCCCCAGCATTTT.

CDR3 loop: CASSHLQGDGYEQYF. The CDR3 coding sequence is TGCGCCAGCAGCCACCTACAGGGGGACGGGTACGAGCAGTACTTC. The chain uses TRBV4-3 and TRBJ2-7; 8 nucleotides align to TRBD1. The CDR3 has 15 amino acids. With 3 bases clipped from V and 4 bases from J, the junction kept 8 bases outside the gene matches. Germline lookup yields CDR1 LGHNA and CDR2 YSLEER.

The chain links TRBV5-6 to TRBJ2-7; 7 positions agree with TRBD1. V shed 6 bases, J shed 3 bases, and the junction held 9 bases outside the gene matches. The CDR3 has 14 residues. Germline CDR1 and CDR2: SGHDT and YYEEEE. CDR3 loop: CASTIVGQVYEQYF. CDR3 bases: TGTGCCAGCACCATCGTTGGACAGGTCTACGAGCAGTACTTC.

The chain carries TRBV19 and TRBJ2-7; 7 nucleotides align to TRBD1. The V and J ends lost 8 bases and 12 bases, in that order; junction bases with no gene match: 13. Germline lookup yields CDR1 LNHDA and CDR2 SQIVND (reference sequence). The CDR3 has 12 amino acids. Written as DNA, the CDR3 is TGTGCCAGTGAGCCATACCCGGGACAGAGGTACTTC. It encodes CASEPYPGQRYF.

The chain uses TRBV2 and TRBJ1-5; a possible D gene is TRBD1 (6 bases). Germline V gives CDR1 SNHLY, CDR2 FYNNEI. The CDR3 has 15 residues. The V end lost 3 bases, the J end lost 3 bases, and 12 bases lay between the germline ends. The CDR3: CASSERTVHNQPQHF. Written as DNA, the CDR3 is TGTGCCAGCAGTGAGAGGACAGTACACAATCAGCCCCAGCATTTT.

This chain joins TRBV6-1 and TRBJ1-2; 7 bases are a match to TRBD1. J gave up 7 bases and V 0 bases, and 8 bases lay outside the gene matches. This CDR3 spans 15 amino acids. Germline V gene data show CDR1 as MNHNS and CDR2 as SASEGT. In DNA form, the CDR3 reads TGTGCCAGCAGTGAAGCGCTAGGGGGCGGCTTTGGCTACACCTTC. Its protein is CASSEALGGGFGYTF.

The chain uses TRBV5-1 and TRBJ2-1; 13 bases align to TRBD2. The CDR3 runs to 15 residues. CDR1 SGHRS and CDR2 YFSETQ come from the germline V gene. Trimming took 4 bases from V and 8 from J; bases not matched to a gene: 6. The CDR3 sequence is CASSTGLAGVDEQFF. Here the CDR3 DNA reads TGCGCCAGCAGCACCGGACTAGCGGGAGTCGATGAGCAGTTCTTC.

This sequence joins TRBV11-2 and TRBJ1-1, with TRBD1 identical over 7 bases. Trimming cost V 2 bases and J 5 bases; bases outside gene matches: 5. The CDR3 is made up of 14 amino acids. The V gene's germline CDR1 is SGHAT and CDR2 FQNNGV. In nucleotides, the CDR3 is TGTGCCAGCAGCTTAATCAGGGGGACTACTGAAGCTTTCTTT. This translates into CASSLIRGTTEAFF.

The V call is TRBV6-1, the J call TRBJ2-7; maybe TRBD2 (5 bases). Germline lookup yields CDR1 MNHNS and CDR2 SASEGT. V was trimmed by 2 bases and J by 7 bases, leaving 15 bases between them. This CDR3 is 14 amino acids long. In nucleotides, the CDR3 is TGTGCCAGCAGTGAAACCGGGCCTAGGAGGGAGCAGTACTTC. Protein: CASSETGPRREQYF.

This CDR3 reads CASSPKTELSKNIQYF. As DNA, the CDR3 is TGTGCCAGCAGCCCAAAAACGGAGCTCTCCAAAAACATTCAGTACTTC. The rearrangement joins TRBV7-9 to TRBJ2-4; no reliable D call. Trimming shortened V by 5 bases and J by 2 bases, and 16 bases separated the two germline ends. The CDR3 is made up of 16 amino acids. Germline V gene lookup returns CDR1 SEHNR and CDR2 FQNEAQ (reference sequence).

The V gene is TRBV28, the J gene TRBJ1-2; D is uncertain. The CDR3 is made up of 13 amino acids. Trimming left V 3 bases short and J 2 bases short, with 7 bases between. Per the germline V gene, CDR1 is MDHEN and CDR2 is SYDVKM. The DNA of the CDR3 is TGTGCCAGCAGTTTTCACAAGAACTATGGCTACACCTTC. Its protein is CASSFHKNYGYTF.